The table lists the clone carrying this T cell receptor (beta chain) with many counts. The protocol was immunoSEQ multiplex PCR, while the TCRdb copy is restricted to in-frame clones and leaves out a portion. The sample lists roughly 71,000 clones; 85% were seen once. This CDR3 region has 14 residues. V was shortened by 6 bases and J by 2 bases, with 11 bases between the two germline ends. CDR1 and CDR2 from the germline V gene are MNHEY and SMNVEV (reference sequence). This record belongs to a study of T cell responses to AZD1222 COVID-19 vaccine. This chain joins TRBV27 and TRBJ1-5; possible D gene TRBD1, 5 bases. Sequenced material: peripheral blood, taken on day 0 of AZD1222 vaccination. The source is an adult in good health. Here the CDR3 DNA reads TGTGCCAGCAGGAGGGGTTTTGGCAATCAGCCCCAGCATTTT. It yields the protein CASRRGFGNQPQHF.